The following is a TCR beta chain sequence with its context. A single base separates this from a much larger clone, so it may be a read error. The conserved phenylalanine or tryptophan is not found at the CDR3 terminus, so this likely reflects a read error. The TCR beta library used iRepertoire HTBI primers with Arm-PCR amplification of CDR3. TCRdb analysed the multiplex PCR reads with MiXCR anew, one entry per CDR3 protein. The table shows around 460,000 distinct CDR3 sequences, with around a fifth occurring only once. This sample is part of a study of regulatory T cells in long-lasting Graves disease. The CDR3 covers 14 residues. Germline V gene data show CDR1 as SGHAT and CDR2 as FQDESV (reference sequence). Trimming removed 3 bases from V and 5 bases from J, with 13 bases in between. The time point is: persistent/refractory GD, antithyroid drugs over 5 years with positive TRAb. PBMCs provided the RNA from which the TCR library was made.

This receptor was taken from a female donor with Graves disease. The specimen was peripheral blood mononuclear cells (PBMCs), collected when the disease was refractory, from a patient treated with antithyroid drugs. The gene calls are TRBV11-1 and TRBJ1-1, with a tentative D call TRBD1 (5 bases). As DNA, the CDR3 is TGTGCCAGCAGCTTGGGGACCGTAGAAACTGAAGCTTTCCTT. Translating it yields CASSLGTVETEAFL.